This T cell receptor (beta chain) was found in a study of OX40 agonist ivuxolimab in advanced cancers. Background on the study: Patients with hepatocellular carcinoma, melanoma, renal cell or head and neck cancer made up the dose-escalation patients.

Findings of the study overall: CD4+ and CD8+ blood T cells expanded clonally by week 6 at 0.1 to 3.0 mg/kg. The study found that CD8+ T cells averaged more expanded clones than CD4+.

Here immunoSEQ multiplex PCR was the method, and the copy in TCRdb shows in-frame clones only, minus some. The top ten hold roughly 2.3% of the sample, which has roughly 64,000 clones, 84% seen once. This CDR3 has 17 amino acids. Germline CDR1 is SGHAT and CDR2 is FQNNGV. Trimming shortened V by 0 bases and J by 3 bases, and 16 bases separated the two germline ends. Autoimmune disease history or systemic immunosuppression barred patients. On this clone itself: The target antigen is unknown.

The sample in question was CD4+ or CD8+ T cells sorted from blood, obtained in a trial of the OX40 agonist ivuxolimab. The clonotype originates from an adult with an advanced solid tumor such as melanoma, head and neck, liver or kidney cancer. The V call is TRBV11-2, the J call TRBJ2-3; tentatively, D is TRBD1 or TRBD2 (5 bases each). The CDR3 nucleotides read TGTGCCAGCAGCTTAGATTTTCGGGGCGCCGGAACAGATACGCAGTATTTT. Translated, it gives CASSLDFRGAGTDTQYF.